This entry lists 18 T cell receptor beta chains sequenced from one sample in a study of CD8+ T cells in alopecia areata. Extraction of RNA preceded its reverse transcription into cDNA, which served as the sequencing template. Profiled with immunoSEQ multiplex PCR; TCRdb holds only in-frame clones, not every one. The sample has some 130,000 clones, 45% to 50% seen once. The starting material was CD8+ T cells sorted from blood, obtained at week 0. The receptors derive from a human donor with alopecia areata.

The rearrangement links TRBV5-1 to TRBJ2-6; D is unclear. V gave up 0 bases and J gave up 0 bases, with 4 bases separating them. The CDR3 contains 15 residues. CDR1 and CDR2 (germline): SGHRS, YFSETQ. The CDR3 coding sequence is TGCGCCAGCAGCTTGGCGCTCTCTGGGGCCAACGTCCTGACTTTC. Its protein is CASSLALSGANVLTF.

The chain carries TRBV11-2 and TRBJ2-7; D is unresolved. The CDR3 covers 15 residues. CDR1 is SGHAT and CDR2 is FQNNGV in the germline V gene. Trimming pared 5 bases from V and 0 bases from J, leaving 14 bases between. CDR3 nucleotide sequence: TGTGCCAGCAGCCCGGGTATGAGTAGCTCCTACGAGCAGTACTTC. Its protein product is CASSPGMSSSYEQYF.

The CDR3 sequence: CASRDRVKTEAFF. CDR3 coding DNA: TGTGCCAGCAGGGACAGGGTAAAAACTGAAGCTTTCTTT. The rearrangement uses TRBV18 and TRBJ1-1, with 9 positions matching TRBD1. J lost 5 bases, V lost 8 bases, and 6 bases had no gene match. From germline, CDR1 is KGHSH and CDR2 LQKENI. The CDR3 is 13 amino acids.

The rearrangement uses TRBV5-1 and TRBJ1-2; possible D gene TRBD1, 5 bases. This CDR3 comprises 14 residues. Trimming took 2 bases from V and 2 from J, leaving 10 bases between them. The V gene's germline CDR1 is SGHRS and CDR2 YFSETQ. In nucleotides, the CDR3 is TGCGCCAGCAGCTTCGGTAGGACAAACTATGGCTACACCTTC. This encodes CASSFGRTNYGYTF.

As regards this clone: Likely a read error: the CDR3 ends without its conserved phenylalanine or tryptophan. The DNA is left out, because the CDR3 cannot be placed on it with certainty; the CDR3 is given as TCRdb lists it. This chain joins TRBV27 and TRBJ1-1. Germline CDR1 is MNHEY and CDR2 is SMNVEV (reference sequence). Both ends counted, the CDR3 spans 9 residues. The CDR3 sequence: CASSLRQPG.

This chain connects TRBV29-1 to TRBJ2-3, with 7 bases matching TRBD1. From germline, CDR1 is SQVTM and CDR2 ANQGSEA. This CDR3 is built from 15 residues. V gave up 1 base and J gave up 2 bases; unmatched junction bases: 6. In DNA form, the CDR3 reads TGCAGCGTTGAAGTGAGGACAGGAAACACAGATACGCAGTATTTT. Its protein is CSVEVRTGNTDTQYF.

This sequence joins TRBV7-3 and TRBJ2-7; 8 positions match TRBD2. The germline gives CDR1 SGHTA, CDR2 FQGTGA. This CDR3 has 15 residues. The junction had 6 bases not matched to a gene; V was cut back by 5 bases and J by 0 bases. CDR3 region: CASSPGGGPSYEQYF. CDR3 bases: TGTGCCAGCAGCCCAGGCGGGGGGCCCTCCTACGAGCAGTACTTC.

Only a few counts were recorded for this clone. DNA for the CDR3: TGCGCCAGCAGCCAATCCCCCGGACTAGCGAAGACAGATACGCAGTATTTT. It is translated as CASSQSPGLAKTDTQYF. The V gene is TRBV5-1, the J gene TRBJ2-3; 9 bases agree with TRBD2. The CDR3 contains 17 residues. CDR1 is SGHRS and CDR2 is YFSETQ in the germline V gene. Trimming removed 4 bases from V and 3 bases from J; junction bases left unmatched: 12.

This sequence joins TRBV7-6 and TRBJ2-7, with 8 bases fitting TRBD1. This CDR3 has 15 amino acids. CDR1 is SGHVS and CDR2 is FNYEAQ in the germline V gene. The V segment lost 1 base and the J segment 1 base; nucleotides outside the gene matches: 3. DNA for the CDR3: TGTGCCAGCAGCTTAGGGGGGACAGGTTCCTACGAGCAGTACTTC. It translates to CASSLGGTGSYEQYF.

The chain couples TRBV5-6 to TRBJ2-3; 10 nucleotides line up with TRBD2. Trimming removed 4 bases from V and 1 base from J; junction bases left unmatched: 6. Germline V lookup: CDR1 SGHDT, CDR2 YYEEEE. CDR3 length: 16 residues. The CDR3 is CASSGLAGDRTDTQYF. The CDR3 DNA sequence: TGTGCCAGCAGCGGTCTAGCGGGGGACCGCACAGATACGCAGTATTTT.

A few counts support this clone. Compared with germline, one end of the junction differs, possibly owing to a read error. V is TRBV2 and J is TRBJ2-3; either TRBD1 or TRBD2 may supply D (6 bases each). Germline V gene lookup returns CDR1 SNHLY and CDR2 FYNNEI. This CDR3 is 13 amino acids long. The CDR3: CASSEGGGDTQYF. The CDR3, as DNA: TGTGCCAGCAGCGAAGGAGGGGGAGATACGCAGTATTTT.

V gene TRBV30 combines with J gene TRBJ1-4; 7 bases match TRBD1. The CDR3 runs 13 residues. Germline V lookup: CDR1 GTSNPN, CDR2 SVGIG (reference sequence). Trimming at V came to 3 bases and at J to 5 bases, leaving 3 bases not matched to a gene. The CDR3 loop is CAWRSRGNEKLFF. The DNA for the CDR3 is TGTGCCTGGAGGTCCAGGGGGAATGAAAAACTGTTTTTT.

This rearrangement joins TRBV30 to TRBJ2-1; 9 bases map to TRBD2. The CDR3 loop spans 15 amino acids. V shed 1 base and J 4 bases; nucleotides not matched to a gene: 5. CDR1 GTSNPN and CDR2 SVGIG come from the germline V gene (reference sequence). The CDR3 DNA sequence: TGTGCCTGGAGTGGAGTTAGCGGGGGATACAATGAGCAGTTCTTC. It yields the protein CAWSGVSGGYNEQFF.

The DNA of the CDR3 is TGTGCCAGCAGTGAACGCGGGGCTAGCGGTGGGAGTGGGGAGCTGTTTTTT. It is translated as CASSERGASGGSGELFF. The rearrangement joins TRBV25-1 to TRBJ2-2; 7 bases match TRBD2. This CDR3 spans 17 amino acids. CDR1 and CDR2 from the germline V gene are MGHDK and SYGVNS. The junction had 14 bases not matched to a gene; V was cut back by 2 bases and J by 8 bases.

This clone was observed a handful of times. The V call is TRBV19, the J call TRBJ2-7; 11 bases are shared with TRBD2. CDR1 is LNHDA, CDR2 SQIVND, per germline (reference sequence). This CDR3 has 14 amino acids. The V segment lost 6 bases and the J segment 2 bases; nucleotides outside the gene matches: 3. The CDR3 nucleotides read TGTGCCAGTAGCGTAGCGGGGGGGACCTACGAGCAGTACTTC. This gives the protein CASSVAGGTYEQYF.

The chain couples TRBV4-1 to TRBJ1-1; 9 nucleotides match TRBD1. The CDR3 is 14 residues long. V shed 3 bases and J 7 bases; nucleotides not matched to a gene: 6. Germline CDR1 and CDR2: MGHRA and YSYEKL. The CDR3 is CASSHRQGGFEAFF. DNA of the CDR3: TGCGCCAGCAGCCACCGACAGGGGGGGTTTGAAGCTTTCTTT.

In its sample, this clone was seen a few times. The V and J genes are TRBV29-1 and TRBJ2-7; possible D gene TRBD1, 5 bases. Looked up from germline, CDR1 is SQVTM and CDR2 is ANQGSEA. This CDR3 comprises 12 residues. V was trimmed by 5 bases and J by 3 bases, leaving 11 bases between them. DNA for the CDR3: TGCAGCGTTTTAACAGGCGGCTACGAGCAGTACTTC. Amino acid sequence: CSVLTGGYEQYF.

About this clone itself: Germline is not matched at one junction end, which may reflect a read error. The chain employs TRBV6-6 and TRBJ1-1; D is possibly TRBD1 (5 bases). The length of the CDR3 is 15 residues. The germline CDR1 and CDR2 sequences are MNHNY and SVGAGI (reference sequence). The chain's CDR3 is CAISESSGGNTEAFF. As DNA, the CDR3 is TGTGCCATCAGTGAGTCGAGCGGGGGGAACACTGAAGCTTTCTTT.